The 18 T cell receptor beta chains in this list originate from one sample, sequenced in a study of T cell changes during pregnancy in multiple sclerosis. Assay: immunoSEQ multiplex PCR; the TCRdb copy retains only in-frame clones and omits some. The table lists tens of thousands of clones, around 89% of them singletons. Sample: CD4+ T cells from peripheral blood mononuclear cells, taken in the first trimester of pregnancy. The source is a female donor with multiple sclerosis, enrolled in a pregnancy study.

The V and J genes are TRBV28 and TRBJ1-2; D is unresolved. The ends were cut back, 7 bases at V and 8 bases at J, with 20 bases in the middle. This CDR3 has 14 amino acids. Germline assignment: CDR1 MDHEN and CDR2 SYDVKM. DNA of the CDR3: TGTGCCAGCACCCCCCCCACGTTGGGGAGCGGCTACACCTTC. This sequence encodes CASTPPTLGSGYTF.

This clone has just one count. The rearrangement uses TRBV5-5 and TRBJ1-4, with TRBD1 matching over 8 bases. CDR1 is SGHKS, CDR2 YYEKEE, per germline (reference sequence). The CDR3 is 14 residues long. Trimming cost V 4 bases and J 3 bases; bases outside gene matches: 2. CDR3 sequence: CASSPTGANEKLFF. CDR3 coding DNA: TGTGCCAGCAGCCCGACAGGGGCTAATGAAAAACTGTTTTTT.

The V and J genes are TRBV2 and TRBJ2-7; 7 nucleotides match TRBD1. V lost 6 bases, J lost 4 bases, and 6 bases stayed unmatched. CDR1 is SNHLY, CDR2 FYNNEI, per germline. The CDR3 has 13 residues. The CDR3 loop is CASRFGTEYEQYF. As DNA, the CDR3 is TGTGCCAGCAGGTTCGGGACAGAGTACGAGCAGTACTTC.

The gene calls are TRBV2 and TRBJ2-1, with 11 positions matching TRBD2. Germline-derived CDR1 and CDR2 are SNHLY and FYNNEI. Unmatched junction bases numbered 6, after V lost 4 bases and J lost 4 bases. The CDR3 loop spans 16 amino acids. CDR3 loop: CASSAQGLAEYNEQFF. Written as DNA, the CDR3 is TGTGCCAGCAGTGCACAGGGACTAGCGGAGTACAATGAGCAGTTCTTC.

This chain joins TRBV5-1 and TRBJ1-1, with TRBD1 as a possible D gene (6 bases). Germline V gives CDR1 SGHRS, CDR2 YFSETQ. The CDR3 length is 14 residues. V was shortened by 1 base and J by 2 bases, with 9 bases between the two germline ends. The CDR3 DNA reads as TGCGCCAGCAGCTTGAGGACAGATAACACTGAAGCTTTCTTT. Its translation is CASSLRTDNTEAFF.

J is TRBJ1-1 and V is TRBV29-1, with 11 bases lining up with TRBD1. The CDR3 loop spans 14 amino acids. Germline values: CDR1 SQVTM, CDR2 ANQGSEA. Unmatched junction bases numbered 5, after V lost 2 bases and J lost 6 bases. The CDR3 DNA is TGCAGCGTTGAAACGGGACAGGGGGTCTCTGAAGCTTTCTTT. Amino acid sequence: CSVETGQGVSEAFF.

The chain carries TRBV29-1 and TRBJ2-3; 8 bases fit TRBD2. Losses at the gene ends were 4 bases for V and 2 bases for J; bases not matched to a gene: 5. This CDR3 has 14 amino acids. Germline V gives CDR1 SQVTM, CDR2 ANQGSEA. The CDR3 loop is CSVVPAGATDTQYF. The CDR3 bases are TGCAGCGTTGTGCCAGCGGGGGCCACAGATACGCAGTATTTT.

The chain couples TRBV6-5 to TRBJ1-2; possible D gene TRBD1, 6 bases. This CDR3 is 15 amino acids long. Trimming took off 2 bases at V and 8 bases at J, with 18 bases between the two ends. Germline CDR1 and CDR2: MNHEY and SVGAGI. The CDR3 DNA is TGTGCCAGCAGTTACGGCCGGGACACCTCTCCCGGCTACACCTTC. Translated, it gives CASSYGRDTSPGYTF.

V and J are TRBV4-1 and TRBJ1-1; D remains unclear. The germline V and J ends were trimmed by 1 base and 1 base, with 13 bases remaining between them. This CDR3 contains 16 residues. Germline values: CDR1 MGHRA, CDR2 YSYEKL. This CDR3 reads CASSQGRGLGNTEAFF. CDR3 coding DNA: TGCGCCAGCAGCCAAGGTCGGGGTCTGGGGAACACTGAAGCTTTCTTT.

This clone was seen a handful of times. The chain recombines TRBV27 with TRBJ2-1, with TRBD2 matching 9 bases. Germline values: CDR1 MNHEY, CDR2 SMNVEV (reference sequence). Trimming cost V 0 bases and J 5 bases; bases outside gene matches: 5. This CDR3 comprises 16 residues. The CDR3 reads CASSLSRLAENNEQFF. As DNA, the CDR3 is TGTGCCAGCAGTTTATCCCGACTAGCGGAAAACAATGAGCAGTTCTTC.

DNA for the CDR3: TGCGCCAGCAGCCAAGGTTTACTAGCCCCACTGGGTTTGGAGCAGTTCTTC. It specifies CASSQGLLAPLGLEQFF. This rearrangement joins TRBV4-1 to TRBJ2-1, with a weak D call TRBD2 (6 bases). Germline V gene sequence: CDR1 MGHRA, CDR2 YSYEKL. Trimming removed 1 base at V and 10 bases at J, with 23 bases between. The CDR3 runs to 17 residues.

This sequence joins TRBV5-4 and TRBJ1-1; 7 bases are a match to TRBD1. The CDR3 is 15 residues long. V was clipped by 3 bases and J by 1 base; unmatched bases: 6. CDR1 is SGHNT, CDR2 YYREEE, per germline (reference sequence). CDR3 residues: CASSSHRQGNTEAFF. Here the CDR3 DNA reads TGTGCCAGCAGCTCCCATCGACAGGGGAACACTGAAGCTTTCTTT.

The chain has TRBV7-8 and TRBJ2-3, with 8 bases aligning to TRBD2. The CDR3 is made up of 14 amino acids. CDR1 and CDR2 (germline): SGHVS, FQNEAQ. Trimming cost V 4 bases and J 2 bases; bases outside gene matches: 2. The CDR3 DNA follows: TGTGCCAGCAGCTATAGCGGGACCACAGATACGCAGTATTTT. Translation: CASSYSGTTDTQYF.

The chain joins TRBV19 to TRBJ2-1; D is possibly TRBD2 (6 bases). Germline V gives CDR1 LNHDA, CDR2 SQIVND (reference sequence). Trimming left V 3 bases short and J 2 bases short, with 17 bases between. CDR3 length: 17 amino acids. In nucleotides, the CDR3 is TGTGCCAGTAGTATTATGGGTAGCGGAAGTACCTACAATGAGCAGTTCTTC. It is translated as CASSIMGSGSTYNEQFF.

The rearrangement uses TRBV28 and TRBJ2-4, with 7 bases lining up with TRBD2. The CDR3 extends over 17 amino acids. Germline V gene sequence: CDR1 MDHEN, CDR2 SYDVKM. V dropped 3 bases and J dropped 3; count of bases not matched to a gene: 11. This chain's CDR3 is CASSLNLSGARKNIQYF. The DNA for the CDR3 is TGTGCCAGCAGTTTGAATCTGAGCGGGGCTCGCAAAAACATTCAGTACTTC.

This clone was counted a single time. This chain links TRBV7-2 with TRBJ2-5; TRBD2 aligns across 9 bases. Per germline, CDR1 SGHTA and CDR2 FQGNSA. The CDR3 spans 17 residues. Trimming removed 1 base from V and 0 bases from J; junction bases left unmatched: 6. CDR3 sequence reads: CASSLGASGANQETQYF. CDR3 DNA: TGTGCCAGCAGCTTAGGGGCTAGCGGGGCCAACCAAGAGACCCAGTACTTC.

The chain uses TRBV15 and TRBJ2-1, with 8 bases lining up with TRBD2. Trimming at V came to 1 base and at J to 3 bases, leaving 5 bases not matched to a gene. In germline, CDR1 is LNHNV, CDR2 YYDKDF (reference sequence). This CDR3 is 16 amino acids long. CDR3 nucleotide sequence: TGTGCCACCAGCAGAGGTAACAGCGGGAGCTACAATGAGCAGTTCTTC. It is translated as CATSRGNSGSYNEQFF.

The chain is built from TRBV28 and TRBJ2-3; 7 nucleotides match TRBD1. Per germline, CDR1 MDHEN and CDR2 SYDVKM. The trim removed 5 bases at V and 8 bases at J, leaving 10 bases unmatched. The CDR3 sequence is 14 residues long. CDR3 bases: TGTGCCAGCAGTCCAGGACAGGTTTTGGGTACGCAGTATTTT. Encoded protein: CASSPGQVLGTQYF.